A selection of T cell receptor beta chains follows, all from one sample in a study of blood T cell repertoires in COVID-19. Only in-frame clones appear in the TCRdb table, and some are missing; sequencing was by immunoSEQ multiplex PCR. The repertoire consists of just over 90,000 clones, with about 80% occurring once and the leading ten covering 16%. The sequencing sample was made of peripheral blood. Source of these receptors: a human donor in a cohort sampled during active COVID-19. The CDR3 runs from the conserved cysteine through the conserved F or W. Fields, in order: CDR3 DNA, CDR3 protein, D gene, V gene, J gene. D genes are given only for firm matches.

DNA: TGTGCCAGCTCACCGTGGACTAGGGTCTCCTACAATGAGCAGTTCTTC
CDR3: CASSPWTRVSYNEQFF
D: TRBD2
V: TRBV18
J: TRBJ2-1

DNA: TGTGCCACCAGTGATGCCGGGACAGGGGGCTTAGGGGAGCAGTACTTC
CDR3: CATSDAGTGGLGEQYF
D: TRBD1
V: TRBV24-1
J: TRBJ2-7

DNA: TGTGCCACCACCCCGGGACTAGCGTACAATGAGCAGTTCTTC
CDR3: CATTPGLAYNEQFF
D: TRBD2
V: TRBV19
J: TRBJ2-1

DNA: TGCGCCTGCCGTAGGTGGGCCTTGGACGGGGAGCTGTTTTTT
CDR3: CACRRWALDGELFF
D: .
V: TRBV10-2
J: TRBJ2-2

DNA: TGCGCCAGCAGTCAATTCCGCCTAGCGGGAGGGCTTGAGACCCAGTACTTC
CDR3: CASSQFRLAGGLETQYF
D: TRBD2
V: TRBV23-1
J: TRBJ2-5

DNA: TGTGCCAGCAGCCATGGGGGGACAGGTGGCTACACCTTC
CDR3: CASSHGGTGGYTF
D: TRBD1
V: TRBV3-1/TRBV3-2
J: TRBJ1-2

DNA: TGTGCCAGCAGTTCGACAGGTTTTTATTCACCCCTCCACTTT
CDR3: CASSSTGFYSPLHF
D: .
V: TRBV27
J: TRBJ1-6

DNA: TGTGCCAGCAGCCTAGGGACTCCCCTTCACAATGAGCAGTTCTTC
CDR3: CASSLGTPLHNEQFF
D: .
V: TRBV3-1/TRBV3-2
J: TRBJ2-1

DNA: TGTGCCAGCAGCGGACAGCTTATTGTGAGCGAGACCCAGTACTTC
CDR3: CASSGQLIVSETQYF
D: .
V: TRBV7-9
J: TRBJ2-5

DNA: TGTGCCAGCAGCTTTCAGATTAGCGGGAACGAGCAGTTCTTC
CDR3: CASSFQISGNEQFF
D: TRBD2
V: TRBV7-2
J: TRBJ2-1

DNA: TGTGCCATCAGTGCACACGTCATGAACACTGAAGCTTTCTTT
CDR3: CAISAHVMNTEAFF
D: .
V: TRBV10-3
J: TRBJ1-1

DNA: TGTGCCAGCAGCCCTAATTTGGGCAGGTCGCAGCCCCAGCATTTT
CDR3: CASSPNLGRSQPQHF
D: .
V: TRBV28
J: TRBJ1-5

DNA: TGTGCCTGGTCAAGAGGGGGACAGGGACCACTTAACTATGGCTACACCTTC
CDR3: CAWSRGGQGPLNYGYTF
D: TRBD1
V: TRBV30
J: TRBJ1-2

DNA: TGTGCCAGCAGCCAGGGTACAGGGATCAGGGAGACCCAGTACTTC
CDR3: CASSQGTGIRETQYF
D: .
V: TRBV3-1/TRBV3-2
J: TRBJ2-5

DNA: TGTGCCACCAGTGATTCGGAGGACCTTACCTACGAGCAGTACTTC
CDR3: CATSDSEDLTYEQYF
D: .
V: TRBV24-1
J: TRBJ2-7

DNA: TGTGCCAGTAGTTCTACAGGAAACTACGAGCAGTACTTC
CDR3: CASSSTGNYEQYF
D: .
V: TRBV19
J: TRBJ2-7

DNA: TGTGCCAGCAGTTTCACATACACAGATACGCAGTATTTT
CDR3: CASSFTYTDTQYF
D: .
V: TRBV27
J: TRBJ2-3

DNA: TGTGCCAGCAGTTTATGGCTTGGGGGGGGTTTCTTT
CDR3: CASSLWLGGGFF
D: .
V: TRBV28
J: TRBJ1-1

DNA: TGTGCCAGCGGCAGGGAGGTTTTTGGCTACACCTTC
CDR3: CASGREVFGYTF
D: .
V: TRBV2
J: TRBJ1-2

DNA: TGCGCCAGCAGCCAACCAGGACTAGCGGGAGGGCCGCGAGACACCGGGGAGCTGTTTTTT
CDR3: CASSQPGLAGGPRDTGELFF
D: TRBD2
V: TRBV4-1
J: TRBJ2-2

DNA: TGCGCCAGCAGCTGGACTAGCGGGAGGAGTAATACGCAGTATTTT
CDR3: CASSWTSGRSNTQYF
D: TRBD2
V: TRBV5-1
J: TRBJ2-3

DNA: TGTGCCAGCAGTGCCCGGACTAGCGGGAATGAGCAGTTCTTC
CDR3: CASSARTSGNEQFF
D: TRBD2
V: TRBV2
J: TRBJ2-1

DNA: TGCAGCGCTCGACAGGGAACGAGCACTGAAGCTTTCTTT
CDR3: CSARQGTSTEAFF
D: TRBD1
V: TRBV29-1
J: TRBJ1-1

DNA: TGCAGCGGGTTGGCTGCAGAGACCCAGTACTTC
CDR3: CSGLAAETQYF
D: .
V: TRBV29-1
J: TRBJ2-5

DNA: TGTGCCAGCAGCCTTTCCGGGACAGGGGATGGCTACACCTTC
CDR3: CASSLSGTGDGYTF
D: TRBD1
V: TRBV7-2
J: TRBJ1-2

DNA: TGCGCCAGCAGCCCCGGACAGATGGCTCGGGAGCCCCAGCATTTT
CDR3: CASSPGQMAREPQHF
D: .
V: TRBV5-1
J: TRBJ1-5